A selection of T cell receptor beta chains follows, all from one sample in a study of blood T cell repertoires in COVID-19. Produced via immunoSEQ multiplex PCR; TCRdb's table is partial and in-frame only. The sample lists roughly 350,000 clones, 85% occurring once. Sequencing input: peripheral blood. These receptors all come from a woman aged 18-29 years with acute or convalescent COVID-19. Each CDR3 is given with its conserved first and last residue. Fields, in order: CDR3 DNA, CDR3 protein, D gene, clone size, V gene, J gene, CDR3 length. D genes are given only for firm matches. Clone size is shown for a subset of rows, as once, few, many or a class of expanded clone.

CDR3nt: TGTGCCAGCAGCTTGGACAGGGTCACTGAAGCTTTCTTT; CDR3aa: CASSLDRVTEAFF; d_gene: .; abundance: once; v_gene: TRBV5-5; j_gene: TRBJ1-1; len: 13
CDR3nt: TGTGCCAGCAGGCCAGGCTATTACGAGCAGTACTTC; CDR3aa: CASRPGYYEQYF; d_gene: .; abundance: .; v_gene: TRBV28; j_gene: TRBJ2-7; len: 12
CDR3nt: TGTGCCAGCAGCTTAGAAGGCAGAGGCACCGGGGAGCTGTTTTTT; CDR3aa: CASSLEGRGTGELFF; d_gene: .; abundance: .; v_gene: TRBV11-3; j_gene: TRBJ2-2; len: 15
CDR3nt: TGTGCCAGTAGTATCCTAGCGGGATCCCCAGATACGCAGTATTTT; CDR3aa: CASSILAGSPDTQYF; d_gene: TRBD2; abundance: .; v_gene: TRBV19; j_gene: TRBJ2-3; len: 15
CDR3nt: TGTGCCGACCGACAGGGGATCACTGAAGCTTTCTTT; CDR3aa: CADRQGITEAFF; d_gene: TRBD1; abundance: .; v_gene: TRBV6-5; j_gene: TRBJ1-1; len: 12
CDR3nt: TGTGCCAGCAGTTTATTGGCGTGGGGACTAGCCAAAAACATTCAGTACTTC; CDR3aa: CASSLLAWGLAKNIQYF; d_gene: .; abundance: .; v_gene: TRBV28; j_gene: TRBJ2-4; len: 17
CDR3nt: TGTGCCAGCAGCCCACCCCGGGGAAAAAATAGCAATCAGCCCCAGCATTTT; CDR3aa: CASSPPRGKNSNQPQHF; d_gene: .; abundance: .; v_gene: TRBV7-3; j_gene: TRBJ1-5; len: 17
CDR3nt: TGTGCCACCAGCAGAGATCTAGGGGAGAGCAGGGGGCACAATCAGCCCCAGCATTTT; CDR3aa: CATSRDLGESRGHNQPQHF; d_gene: TRBD1; abundance: .; v_gene: TRBV15; j_gene: TRBJ1-5; len: 19
CDR3nt: TGTGCCAGCTCACCGGCGGGGGGCAACGGGTACACCGGGGAGCTGTTTTTT; CDR3aa: CASSPAGGNGYTGELFF; d_gene: TRBD2; abundance: .; v_gene: TRBV18; j_gene: TRBJ2-2; len: 17
CDR3nt: TGTGCCATCAGTGAGGGGGCCTATAGCAATCAGCCCCAGCATTTT; CDR3aa: CAISEGAYSNQPQHF; d_gene: .; abundance: .; v_gene: TRBV10-3; j_gene: TRBJ1-5; len: 15
CDR3nt: TGTGCCAGCGGGCTAGGGACAGGGGTCACTGAAGCTTTCTTT; CDR3aa: CASGLGTGVTEAFF; d_gene: TRBD1; abundance: .; v_gene: TRBV2; j_gene: TRBJ1-1; len: 14
CDR3nt: TGTGCCAGCAGCTTAGAGGGGCGGGAGACCCAGTACTTC; CDR3aa: CASSLEGRETQYF; d_gene: .; abundance: .; v_gene: TRBV7-6; j_gene: TRBJ2-5; len: 13
CDR3nt: TGCGCCAGCAGCTTGTCTAGAGGGGGAAACACTGAAGCTTTCTTT; CDR3aa: CASSLSRGGNTEAFF; d_gene: .; abundance: once; v_gene: TRBV5-1; j_gene: TRBJ1-1; len: 15
CDR3nt: TGTGCCACCAGTGATCTAGGGACTAGCGGGACTTTCAATGAGCAGTTCTTC; CDR3aa: CATSDLGTSGTFNEQFF; d_gene: TRBD2; abundance: .; v_gene: TRBV24-1; j_gene: TRBJ2-1; len: 17